This T cell receptor (beta chain) was captured by sequencing in a study of blood T cell repertoires in COVID-19. Study-wide background: COVID-19 samples from acute and convalescent phases originated in the United States, Italy and Spain.

Participants spanned ages about 18 to 100 years and resided in roughly 22 US areas. Allocation to cohorts depended on clinical history reported by the participants. Authors' processing steps: Estimates of nucleated cell counts were drawn from the amplification of reference gene primers. Here immunoSEQ multiplex PCR was the method, and the copy in TCRdb shows in-frame clones only, minus some. The V and J calls and clone size are taken from that table; D and trimming were inferred from the DNA. The sample shows about 400,000 clones, roughly 86% of them seen only once. The CDR3 sequence is 14 residues long. Germline CDR1 SGHAT, CDR2 FQNNGV. Deletions cut 2 bases from V and 3 bases from J, with 10 bases between.

The chain links TRBV11-2 to TRBJ1-2; D is unresolved. Sequenced sample: PBMCs or T cells enriched from blood (not recorded which). The clonotype was recovered from a woman aged 40 to 50 with acute COVID-19. CDR3: CASSLPPQDYGYTF. The CDR3 nucleotides are TGTGCCAGCAGCTTACCCCCGCAGGACTATGGCTACACCTTC.